A single sample gave rise to the 27 T cell receptor beta chains below, sequenced in a study of cytomegalovirus exposure and HLA in healthy donors. A multiplex PCR was run with 60 Vbeta primers and 13 Jbeta primers. Measured with immunoSEQ multiplex PCR; TCRdb has only the in-frame clones, and not every one. The table lists some 130,000 clones, roughly 78% of them singletons. The sample taken for sequencing was PBMCs. All receptors come from a man under 40 in good health.

The rearrangement links TRBV29-1 to TRBJ2-2; no reliable D call. Germline CDR1 is SQVTM and CDR2 is ANQGSEA. V lost 2 bases and J lost 2, with 9 bases in between. The CDR3 extends over 14 amino acids. DNA of the CDR3: TGCAGCGTTGAATTGGCCAAAAACACCGGGGAGCTGTTTTTT. Amino acid sequence: CSVELAKNTGELFF.

This clone came up once. The chain carries TRBV7-9 and TRBJ2-5; D is perhaps TRBD2 (6 bases). The germline V gene encodes CDR1 SEHNR and CDR2 FQNEAQ (reference sequence). The V end lost 3 bases, the J end lost 0 bases, and 14 bases lay between the germline ends. The CDR3 covers 16 residues. The CDR3 is CASSFLGGAYQETQYF. The DNA for the CDR3 is TGTGCCAGCAGCTTTTTGGGAGGCGCGTACCAAGAGACCCAGTACTTC.

The chain links TRBV19 to TRBJ2-7, with 8 nucleotides matching TRBD2. J was trimmed by 5 bases and V by 3 bases; bases with no gene match: 9. The germline CDR1 and CDR2 sequences are LNHDA and SQIVND (reference sequence). CDR3 length: 15 amino acids. CDR3 loop: CASSMTSASLDEQYF. The CDR3 DNA is TGTGCCAGTAGTATGACTAGCGCTAGCCTCGACGAGCAGTACTTC.

V and J are TRBV7-2 and TRBJ2-2; 16 bases match TRBD2. The length of the CDR3 is 18 residues. The junction had 7 bases not matched to a gene; V was cut back by 5 bases and J by 4 bases. Germline V gives CDR1 SGHTA, CDR2 FQGNSA. The CDR3 spells CASSPGLAGGRVTGELFF. CDR3 in DNA: TGTGCCAGCAGCCCGGGACTAGCGGGAGGGCGGGTCACCGGGGAGCTGTTTTTT.

The rearrangement links TRBV7-3 to TRBJ2-2; a weak D match, TRBD1 (6 bases). Trimming removed 2 bases from V and 7 bases from J, with 8 bases in between. Germline loops: CDR1 SGHTA, CDR2 FQGTGA. The CDR3 extends over 13 amino acids. The CDR3, as DNA: TGTGCCAGCAGCTTACAGGGGTACGGGGAGCTGTTTTTT. This translates into CASSLQGYGELFF.

This clone appeared a few times. The V and J genes are TRBV27 and TRBJ2-1, with TRBD1 as a possible D gene (5 bases). The V gene lost 6 bases and the J gene lost 4 bases, with 22 bases spanning the gap. This CDR3 comprises 17 residues. CDR1 is MNHEY, CDR2 SMNVEV, per germline (reference sequence). The CDR3 loop reads CASSPGMGPRGYNEQFF. CDR3 coding DNA: TGTGCCAGCAGCCCTGGAATGGGGCCTAGGGGATACAATGAGCAGTTCTTC.

V gene TRBV19 combines with J gene TRBJ2-1, with 7 bases identical to TRBD2. The germline V gene encodes CDR1 LNHDA and CDR2 SQIVND (reference sequence). This CDR3 has 15 residues. V gave up 3 bases and J gave up 7 bases; unmatched junction bases: 9. The CDR3 bases are TGTGCCAGTAGTATCCCGGGAGGCCCAAAAAATGAGCAGTTCTTC. As protein: CASSIPGGPKNEQFF.

This clone was seen more than once but under ten times. The rearrangement joins TRBV18 to TRBJ2-7; 8 bases are shared with TRBD1. After removal of 4 bases from V and 5 bases from J, the junction contained 10 bases not matched to a gene. Germline V gene sequence: CDR1 KGHSH, CDR2 LQKENI. CDR3 length: 15 residues. Here the CDR3 DNA reads TGTGCCAGCTCACTGTCGGACAGGGCAGAGAACGAGCAGTACTTC. Translating it yields CASSLSDRAENEQYF.

This clone was observed a single time. The V gene is TRBV7-9, the J gene TRBJ2-3; 7 bases match TRBD2. Germline CDR1 is SEHNR and CDR2 is FQNEAQ (reference sequence). J was trimmed by 5 bases and V by 5 bases; bases with no gene match: 10. The CDR3 is 15 amino acids. CDR3 sequence reads: CASSLQAAGEDTQYF. CDR3 coding DNA: TGTGCCAGCAGCCTCCAGGCGGCGGGAGAAGATACGCAGTATTTT.

The chain recombines TRBV5-1 with TRBJ2-5; D is ambiguous. This CDR3 has 14 amino acids. Trimming stripped 2 bases from V and 5 bases from J, with 13 bases between. Germline CDR1 is SGHRS and CDR2 is YFSETQ. CDR3 DNA: TGCGCCAGCAGCTTAATTCCAAATGGCGAGACCCAGTACTTC. It encodes CASSLIPNGETQYF. Full variable domain (remainder filled in from reference TRBV5-1 and TRBJ2-5): KAGVTQTPRYLIKTRGQQVTLSCSPISGHRSVSWYQQTPGQGLQFLFEYFSETQRNKGNFPGRFSGRQFSNSRSEMNVSTLELGDSALYLCASSLIPNGETQYFGPGTRLLVL.

The chain has TRBV5-5 and TRBJ2-5; TRBD1 matches 7 bases. Germline values: CDR1 SGHKS, CDR2 YYEKEE (reference sequence). J gave up 7 bases and V 4 bases, and 19 bases lay outside the gene matches. This CDR3 is built from 17 residues. The CDR3 loop reads CASSPEKDRPYKSTQYF. The DNA for the CDR3 is TGTGCCAGCAGCCCGGAAAAGGACAGGCCGTACAAGTCGACCCAGTACTTC.

The chain employs TRBV4-2 and TRBJ2-6; no clear D gene. CDR3 length: 16 amino acids. V lost 0 bases and J 0 bases, leaving 6 bases between the germline ends. Germline V gene lookup returns CDR1 LGHNA and CDR2 YNFKEQ. The CDR3 DNA reads as TGTGCCAGCAGCCAAGATGGAGCCTCTGGGGCCAACGTCCTGACTTTC. Protein: CASSQDGASGANVLTF.

This chain connects TRBV29-1 to TRBJ2-5; D may be TRBD1 (6 bases). The germline CDR1 and CDR2 sequences are SQVTM and ANQGSEA. The CDR3 contains 12 residues. V dropped 3 bases and J dropped 2 bases, with 7 bases sitting between them. The CDR3 protein is CSVDRGQETQYF. In DNA form, the CDR3 reads TGCAGCGTTGACAGGGGACAAGAGACCCAGTACTTC.

The rearrangement joins TRBV6-5 to TRBJ2-7, with D possibly being TRBD1 (5 bases). The CDR3 has 15 amino acids. With 0 bases removed from V and 0 bases from J, the gap between germline ends came to 9 bases. Germline values: CDR1 MNHEY, CDR2 SVGAGI. The CDR3 loop reads CASSYSGASSYEQYF. Here the CDR3 DNA reads TGTGCCAGCAGTTACTCTGGGGCTTCCTCCTACGAGCAGTACTTC.

The chain joins TRBV5-5 to TRBJ1-5; 9 bases line up with TRBD1. Germline trimming cut 4 bases from V and 0 bases from J; bases unmatched to any gene: 8. This CDR3 is built from 17 residues. Germline V gene lookup returns CDR1 SGHKS and CDR2 YYEKEE (reference sequence). DNA for the CDR3: TGTGCCAGCAGCCGGGACAGGGATGTATATAGCAATCAGCCCCAGCATTTT. As protein: CASSRDRDVYSNQPQHF.

The CDR3 spells CASSDETGVNGYTF. The CDR3 nucleotides are TGTGCCAGCAGTGACGAGACAGGGGTTAATGGCTACACCTTC. This rearrangement joins TRBV2 to TRBJ1-2; TRBD1 agrees at 8 bases. The CDR3 totals 14 residues. J lost 6 bases, V lost 3 bases, and 6 bases had no gene match. The germline gives CDR1 SNHLY, CDR2 FYNNEI.

V is TRBV7-3 and J is TRBJ2-5, with 9 bases lining up with TRBD2. Per germline, CDR1 SGHTA and CDR2 FQGTGA. The CDR3 sequence is 17 residues long. The J segment lost 1 base and the V segment lost 0 bases, leaving 6 bases of the junction unmatched. CDR3 protein: CASSLTPLAGIQETQYF. In nucleotides, the CDR3 is TGTGCCAGCAGCTTAACCCCCCTAGCGGGGATCCAAGAGACCCAGTACTTC.

The chain employs TRBV30 and TRBJ2-1; a possible D gene is TRBD2 (5 bases). This CDR3 contains 15 residues. V was cut by 0 bases and J by 9 bases, with 18 bases left in between. Germline CDR1 reads GTSNPN; CDR2 reads SVGIG (reference sequence). In DNA, the CDR3 is TGTGCCTGGAGTGTTGAGCTAGTAGGGAGCGGTGAGCAGTTCTTC. Translation gives CAWSVELVGSGEQFF.

The rearrangement uses TRBV11-3 and TRBJ2-7; 7 bases agree with TRBD1. V gave up 1 base and J gave up 2 bases; unmatched junction bases: 2. The CDR3 is 14 amino acids. The germline gives CDR1 SGHNT, CDR2 YENEEA. The CDR3 loop is CASSLGQGAYEQYF. CDR3 DNA sequence: TGTGCCAGCAGCTTAGGGCAGGGGGCCTACGAGCAGTACTTC.

This rearrangement joins TRBV7-3 to TRBJ2-7; D ambiguous. CDR1 is SGHTA and CDR2 is FQGTGA in the germline V gene. V dropped 4 bases and J dropped 4 bases, with 11 bases sitting between them. This CDR3 is 13 amino acids long. CDR3 coding DNA: TGTGCCAGCAGCTCCCAGTCAGGATACGAGCAGTACTTC. Amino acid sequence: CASSSQSGYEQYF.

The rearrangement joins TRBV7-3 to TRBJ2-5; 8 bases fit TRBD2. The CDR3 is made up of 16 amino acids. Germline lookup yields CDR1 SGHTA and CDR2 FQGTGA. The junction had 14 bases not matched to a gene; V was cut back by 9 bases and J by 2 bases. The CDR3 loop reads CARGGTGGPVQETQYF. DNA for the CDR3: TGTGCCAGGGGGGGGACGGGAGGGCCCGTACAAGAGACCCAGTACTTC.

V is TRBV19 and J is TRBJ2-7; D not certain. Germline V gives CDR1 LNHDA, CDR2 SQIVND (reference sequence). The CDR3 covers 13 residues. Trimming took 5 bases from V and 2 from J, leaving 10 bases between them. The CDR3 sequence: CASSVGSPYEQYF. The CDR3 DNA reads TGTGCCAGTAGTGTAGGAAGCCCCTACGAGCAGTACTTC. Based on the CDR3 plus reference TRBV19 and TRBJ2-7, the full variable domain is DGGITQSPKYLFRKEGQNVTLSCEQNLNHDAMYWYRQDPGQGLRLIYYSQIVNDFQKGDIAEGYSVSREKKESFPLTVTSAQKNPTAFYLCASSVGSPYEQYFGPGTRLTVT.

This clone was seen a handful of times. This sequence joins TRBV18 and TRBJ2-1, with 7 bases lining up with TRBD2. CDR1 and CDR2 (germline): KGHSH, LQKENI. The CDR3 consists of 18 residues. V gave up 6 bases and J gave up 7 bases; unmatched junction bases: 21. CDR3 loop: CASSFLGRGAGRRNEQFF. CDR3 bases: TGTGCCAGCTCCTTTCTTGGTCGGGGAGCGGGAAGAAGGAATGAGCAGTTCTTC.

This clone was detected once. A junction end diverges from the germline sequence, so it may reflect a read error. The V call is TRBV7-9, the J call TRBJ2-7; the D is unclear. Germline CDR1 SEHNR, CDR2 FQNEAQ (reference sequence). The CDR3 length is 11 residues. CDR3 in DNA: TGTTCCAGCAGCTTATATTACGAGCAGTACTTC. This translates into CSSSLYYEQYF.

The chain employs TRBV7-2 and TRBJ2-7, with 9 bases identical to TRBD2. V trimming: 4 bases; J trimming: 3 bases; junction bases outside the gene matches: 4. Germline V gene lookup returns CDR1 SGHTA and CDR2 FQGNSA. The CDR3 sequence is 14 residues long. The CDR3 spells CASSSRTSVYEQYF. CDR3 nucleotides: TGTGCCAGCAGCTCCCGGACTAGCGTCTACGAGCAGTACTTC. Combining the CDR3 with reference TRBV7-2 and TRBJ2-7 gives the whole variable domain GAGVSQSPSNKVTEKGKDVELRCDPISGHTALYWYRQSLGQGLEFLIYFQGNSAPDKSGLPSDRFSAERTGGSVSTLTIQRTQQEDSAVYLCASSSRTSVYEQYFGPGTRLTVT.

This clone was recorded a few times. For the CDR3, the DNA is TGTGCCAGCAGCTTTCGACTAGCGGGGAGCTCCTACGAGCAGTACTTC. Translated, it gives CASSFRLAGSSYEQYF. The chain has TRBV5-6 and TRBJ2-7; 11 bases align to TRBD2. The CDR3 has 16 residues. CDR1 SGHDT and CDR2 YYEEEE come from the germline V gene. Unmatched junction bases numbered 4, after V lost 2 bases and J lost 0 bases.

The chain carries TRBV21-1 and TRBJ1-5. TRBV21-1 is tagged as a pseudogene. The CDR3 extends over 13 amino acids. CDR3: CASSFWENQPQHF. CDR3 bases: TGTGCCAGCAGCTTTTGGGAGAATCAGCCCCAGCATTTT.